A single sample gave rise to the 2 T cell receptor beta chains below, sequenced in a study of OX40 agonist ivuxolimab in advanced cancers. Sequencing was performed with immunoSEQ multiplex PCR; in TCRdb, only in-frame clones are kept and a portion is missing. The sample carries about 56,000 clones, roughly 80% recorded once. The source material was CD4+ or CD8+ T cells sorted from blood, sampled in a trial of the OX40 agonist ivuxolimab. All receptors derive from an adult with an advanced solid tumor such as melanoma, head and neck, liver or kidney cancer.

The gene calls are TRBV2 and TRBJ1-2, with 7 nucleotides matching TRBD1. J gave up 2 bases and V 3 bases, and 3 bases lay outside the gene matches. This CDR3 is 14 amino acids long. Germline loops: CDR1 SNHLY, CDR2 FYNNEI. DNA for the CDR3: TGTGCCAGCAGTGATCGACAGGGCAACTATGGCTACACCTTC. Protein: CASSDRQGNYGYTF. Full variable domain (outside the CDR3, taken from reference TRBV2 and TRBJ1-2): EPEVTQTPSHQVTQMGQEVILRCVPISNHLYFYWYRQILGQKVEFLVSFYNNEISEKSEIFDDQFSVERPDGSNFTLKIRSTKLEDSAMYFCASSDRQGNYGYTFGSGTRLTVV.

J is TRBJ2-5 and V is TRBV9; TRBD1 matches at 11 bases. Germline V gives CDR1 SGDLS, CDR2 YYNGEE. Trimming removed 1 base from V and 5 bases from J; junction bases left unmatched: 4. The CDR3 runs to 15 residues. The CDR3, as DNA: TGTGCCAGCAGCGTAAGGACAGGGGGCGGGGAGACCCAGTACTTC. Translated, it gives CASSVRTGGGETQYF.